A single T cell receptor beta chain is shown here with its context. Its antigen is not known. Deletions cut 5 bases from V and 7 bases from J, with 14 bases between. CDR1 SGHTA and CDR2 FQGTGA come from the germline V gene. The CDR3 spans 14 residues. Sequencing used cDNA as its template, made by extracting RNA and reverse transcribing it. The table came from immunoSEQ multiplex PCR; TCRdb's copy has only in-frame clones and leaves some out. The sample consists of 220,000 or so clones, 57% of them appearing once. The source of the sample is a study of CD8+ T cells in alopecia areata. The overall study: Treatment ran 6 to 18 months, with 6 months of follow-up afterward. Study-wide findings and caveats: Normal skin contains resident alphabeta T cells, and these are also sequenced in scalp samples.

This material consisted of CD4+ T cells sorted from blood, taken at week 0. The chain employs TRBV7-3 and TRBJ1-4; D remains ambiguous. This TCR came from a human donor with alopecia areata. The CDR3 nucleotides are TGTGCCAGCAGCCAGACGCTGATGGGTGAAAAACTGTTTTTT. It yields the protein CASSQTLMGEKLFF.